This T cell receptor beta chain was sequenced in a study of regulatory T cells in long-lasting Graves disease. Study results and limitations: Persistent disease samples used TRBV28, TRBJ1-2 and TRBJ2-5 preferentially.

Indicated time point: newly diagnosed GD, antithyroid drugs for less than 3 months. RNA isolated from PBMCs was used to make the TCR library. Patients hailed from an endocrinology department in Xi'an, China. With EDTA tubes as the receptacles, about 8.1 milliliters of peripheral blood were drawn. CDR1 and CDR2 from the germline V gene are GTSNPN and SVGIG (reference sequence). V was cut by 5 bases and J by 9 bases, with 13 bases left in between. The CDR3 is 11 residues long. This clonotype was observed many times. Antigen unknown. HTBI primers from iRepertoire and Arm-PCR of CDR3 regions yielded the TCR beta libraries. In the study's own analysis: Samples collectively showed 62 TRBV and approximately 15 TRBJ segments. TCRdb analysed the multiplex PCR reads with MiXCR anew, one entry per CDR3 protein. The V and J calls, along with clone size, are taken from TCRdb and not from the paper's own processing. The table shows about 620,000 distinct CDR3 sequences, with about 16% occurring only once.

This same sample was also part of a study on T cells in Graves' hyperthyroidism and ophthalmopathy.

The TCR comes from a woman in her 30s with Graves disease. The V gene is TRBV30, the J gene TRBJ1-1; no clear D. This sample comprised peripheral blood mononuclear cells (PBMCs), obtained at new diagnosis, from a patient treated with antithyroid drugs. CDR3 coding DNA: TGTGCCTGGGACCGCCGAGGGAAAGCTTTCTTT. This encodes CAWDRRGKAFF.